This T cell receptor beta chain was captured in a study of identical twins. Unique molecular identifiers were present on the cDNA, which also gained a universal primer site by template switching. TCRdb reprocessed the 5' RACE reads with MiXCR, giving one entry per CDR3 protein. This sample has approximately 530,000 distinct CDR3 sequences, with approximately 20% found just once. As regards this clonotype: Antigen: not known.

Everyone who gave samples was a healthy Caucasian. Study-level findings and limits: The abundant beta clonotypes from cord blood had fewer insertions, and memory repertoires had none of this. Cross-sectional statistics, not tracking of the same donors, supported the conclusions.

CDR1 and CDR2 from the germline V gene are ENHRY and SYGVKD. This CDR3 has 14 amino acids. With 7 bases clipped from V and 5 bases from J, the junction kept 7 bases outside the gene matches. The sample also formed part of further work on yellow fever vaccine responses in identical twins.

The rearrangement joins TRBV10-3 to TRBJ2-5; 10 nucleotides align to TRBD1. The sequencing sample was made of CD4+ T cells sorted from blood. The clonotype comes from a woman between 18 and 29 years old in good health. The CDR3 sequence is CAIKRQGADETQYF. CDR3 DNA: TGTGCCATCAAGCGACAGGGGGCCGATGAGACCCAGTACTTC.